This T cell receptor (beta chain) was profiled in a study of blood T cell repertoires in COVID-19. For the study at large: Sample material is recorded as cDNA or gDNA derived from T cells, B-cell-depleted T cells, or PBMCs.

This CDR3 contains 15 residues. The junction had 6 bases not matched to a gene; V was cut back by 5 bases and J by 5 bases. Germline V gene data show CDR1 as SQVTM and CDR2 as ANQGSEA. Authors' processing steps: Quantification of nucleated cells was approximated via reference gene primer amplification. Generated by immunoSEQ multiplex PCR, the TCRdb table keeps only in-frame clones and is missing some. The D gene and trimming were derived from the DNA, and the V and J assignments and clone size from that table. Of approximately 150,000 clones listed, 75% to 85% are singletons. The V gene is TRBV29-1, the J gene TRBJ2-2; 12 nucleotides match TRBD2. Sequencing was done on a sample of peripheral blood. This TCR derives from a man between 65 and 85 years old who had recovered from COVID-19. Here the CDR3 reads CSVLASGRDTGELFF. CDR3 nucleotide sequence: TGCAGCGTTTTGGCTAGCGGGAGGGATACCGGGGAGCTGTTTTTT.